This record looks at one T cell receptor (beta chain) sequence and its context. One entry per CDR3 protein, called by TCRdb with MiXCR from the 5' RACE reads. The sample lists about 63,000 distinct CDR3 sequences; approximately 7% were seen once. The data were obtained in a study of T cells after yellow fever vaccination. Germline V CDR1 and CDR2: DFQATT, SNEGSKA (reference sequence). V lost 3 bases and J lost 6, with 8 bases in between. The CDR3 has 12 residues. The sequence derives from a man aged 30-40 years who received the YFV17D yellow fever vaccine. The source was CD8+ T cells sorted from PBMCs, collected 15 days after the yellow fever booster vaccination. The V call is TRBV20-1, the J call TRBJ2-2; D ambiguous. CDR3 region: CSARVAAGELFF. In DNA, the CDR3 is TGCAGTGCTAGGGTGGCCGCCGGGGAGCTGTTTTTT.